Listed below are T cell receptor beta chains from one sample, sequenced in a study of blood T cell repertoires in COVID-19. Only in-frame clones appear in the TCRdb table, and some are missing; sequencing was by immunoSEQ multiplex PCR. This sample yields some 100,000 clones, of which roughly 88% are seen a single time; roughly 7.9% belongs to the top ten. What was sequenced was peripheral blood. The source of these receptors is a woman aged 80 or over with active or convalescent COVID-19. Both conserved end residues are part of each CDR3. D genes are given only for firm matches. The size entry is marked missing in some rows and otherwise reads once, few, many or a size class.

V: TRBV5-1
J: TRBJ2-7
D: NA
size: NA
DNA: TGCGCCAGCAGCTTGGTGGTAGCCTACGAGCAGTACTTC
CDR3: CASSLVVAYEQYF

V: TRBV6-1
J: TRBJ2-1
D: NA
size: once
DNA: TGTGCCAGCAGTGAATTGGGGGTGGGGGCGTTTAAGTTCTTC
CDR3: CASSELGVGAFKFF

V: TRBV7-9
J: TRBJ2-3
D: NA
size: NA
DNA: TGTGCCAGCAGCTTAGCGGCGGGCGATACGCAGTATTTT
CDR3: CASSLAAGDTQYF

V: TRBV19
J: TRBJ1-5
D: NA
size: NA
DNA: TGTGCCAGTAGTATAGATGCTGGACAGTGGAGGAGCAATCAGCCCCAGCATTTT
CDR3: CASSIDAGQWRSNQPQHF

V: TRBV15
J: TRBJ2-5
D: NA
size: NA
DNA: TGTGCCACCAGCAGAGATCGGTCAGGGGTTATCGTGACCCAGTACTTC
CDR3: CATSRDRSGVIVTQYF

V: TRBV24-1
J: TRBJ2-2
D: TRBD1
size: NA
DNA: TGTGCCACCAGTGAACAGCAGGGGGCTGCCGGGGAGCTGTTTTTT
CDR3: CATSEQQGAAGELFF

V: TRBV28
J: TRBJ1-5
D: NA
size: NA
DNA: TGTGCCAGCACTTCCCCGCAGGTCCGTCAGCCCCAGCATTTT
CDR3: CASTSPQVRQPQHF

V: TRBV28
J: TRBJ2-1
D: NA
size: NA
DNA: TGTGCCAGCAGGAAACAGGGTTTCGGGACCTACAATGAGCAGTTCTTC
CDR3: CASRKQGFGTYNEQFF

V: TRBV9
J: TRBJ1-5
D: NA
size: NA
DNA: TGTGCCAGCAGCCCAGAGGGTTGGAGCAATCAGCCCCAGCATTTT
CDR3: CASSPEGWSNQPQHF

V: TRBV5-1
J: TRBJ1-1
D: NA
size: NA
DNA: TGCGCCAGCAGCTTGGAACCACAGTTGAACACTGAAGCTTTCTTT
CDR3: CASSLEPQLNTEAFF

V: TRBV15
J: TRBJ2-7
D: NA
size: NA
DNA: TGTGCCACCAGCAGAGATAATAGCGGCTTCTACGAGCAGTACTTC
CDR3: CATSRDNSGFYEQYF

V: TRBV3-1/TRBV3-2
J: TRBJ1-5
D: NA
size: NA
DNA: TGTGCCAGCAGTTTTCAGGGCAATCAGCCCCAGCATTTT
CDR3: CASSFQGNQPQHF

V: TRBV7-9
J: TRBJ2-1
D: NA
size: NA
DNA: TGTGCCAGCAGCTTACAGGGTAGGATGGATGAGCAGTTCTTC
CDR3: CASSLQGRMDEQFF

V: TRBV14
J: TRBJ1-1
D: TRBD1
size: once
DNA: TGTGCCAGCAGCCAAGATCAGGGGGCGAACACTGAAGCTTTCTTT
CDR3: CASSQDQGANTEAFF

V: TRBV4-1
J: TRBJ2-6
D: NA
size: NA
DNA: TGCGCCAGCAGCCAAGGGTACGGTGTCTCTGGGGCCAACGTCCTGACTTTC
CDR3: CASSQGYGVSGANVLTF

V: TRBV5-1
J: TRBJ2-1
D: TRBD2
size: NA
DNA: TGCGCCAGCCGACTAGCGGAGTACAATGAGCAGTTCTTC
CDR3: CASRLAEYNEQFF

V: TRBV4-1
J: TRBJ2-2
D: TRBD2
size: NA
DNA: TGCGCCAGCAGCCAAGATCGGGGGGCCGGGGAGCTGTTTTTT
CDR3: CASSQDRGAGELFF

V: TRBV28
J: TRBJ1-1
D: TRBD1
size: NA
DNA: TGTGCCAGCAGTTTAGGGACAGCCCTGAACACTGAAGCTTTCTTT
CDR3: CASSLGTALNTEAFF

V: TRBV10-3
J: TRBJ2-1
D: TRBD2
size: NA
DNA: TGTGCCATCGGGACTACCAGCTCCTACAATGAGCAGTTCTTC
CDR3: CAIGTTSSYNEQFF

V: TRBV28
J: TRBJ1-1
D: TRBD1
size: NA
DNA: TGTGCCAGCAGTTTGCGGCGACAGGGGGCGGGTGGGGGCACTGAAGCTTTCTTT
CDR3: CASSLRRQGAGGGTEAFF

V: TRBV2
J: TRBJ2-5
D: NA
size: NA
DNA: TGTGCCACCCTAGACGGCGGGAAAGAGACCCAGTACTTC
CDR3: CATLDGGKETQYF

V: TRBV14
J: TRBJ2-7
D: TRBD2
size: NA
DNA: TGTGCCAGCAGCGAAGGACTAGCGGGTTACTACGAGCAGTACTTC
CDR3: CASSEGLAGYYEQYF

V: TRBV9
J: TRBJ1-2
D: TRBD1
size: few
DNA: TGTGCCAGGTGGGGACAGGGGGCTCCCTATGGCTACACCTTC
CDR3: CARWGQGAPYGYTF

V: TRBV6-5
J: TRBJ2-1
D: NA
size: NA
DNA: TGTGCCAGCAGTACGGACACCTGGTATGAGCAGTTCTTC
CDR3: CASSTDTWYEQFF

V: TRBV5-1
J: TRBJ1-6
D: TRBD1
size: once
DNA: TGCGCCAGCAGCCTTGCCGGGACAGACAATTCACCCCTCCACTTT
CDR3: CASSLAGTDNSPLHF

V: TRBV3-1/TRBV3-2
J: TRBJ2-6
D: TRBD1
size: NA
DNA: TGTGCCAGCAGCGAACAGGGGGCCCAGAGCTCTGGGGCCAACGTCCTGACTTTC
CDR3: CASSEQGAQSSGANVLTF

V: TRBV7-6
J: TRBJ2-5
D: TRBD2
size: few
DNA: TGTGCCAGCAGCTTAGGTCGGACTAGCTCGGGGGAGACCCAGTACTTC
CDR3: CASSLGRTSSGETQYF

V: TRBV6-5
J: TRBJ2-1
D: TRBD2
size: NA
DNA: TGTGCCAGCATTCCTTTAACGGGAGGAAACAATGAGCAGTTCTTC
CDR3: CASIPLTGGNNEQFF

V: TRBV19
J: TRBJ2-5
D: TRBD2
size: NA
DNA: TGTGCCAGTAGTATGACGACTAGCGGGAGTACACGGGAGACCCAGTACTTC
CDR3: CASSMTTSGSTRETQYF

V: TRBV7-8
J: TRBJ2-7
D: NA
size: NA
DNA: TGTGCCAGCAGCAATCGACTAGATCCCCGGGAGCAGTACTTC
CDR3: CASSNRLDPREQYF

V: TRBV4-1
J: TRBJ2-7
D: TRBD1
size: NA
DNA: TGCGCCAGCAGCCAGGGGGCAGGGGGCTACGAGCAGTACTTC
CDR3: CASSQGAGGYEQYF

V: TRBV3-1/TRBV3-2
J: TRBJ2-3
D: NA
size: NA
DNA: TGTGCCAGCAGCCGAGGCGGGATTACGCAGTATTTT
CDR3: CASSRGGITQYF

V: TRBV27
J: TRBJ1-6
D: NA
size: NA
DNA: TGTGCCAGCAGTTTGAAGGGAGGAGGCGGGAATTCACCCCTCCACTTT
CDR3: CASSLKGGGGNSPLHF

V: TRBV5-1
J: TRBJ1-1
D: NA
size: NA
DNA: TGCGCCAGCAGCCGAGCCATGGGACTCCAGAACACTGAAGCTTTCTTT
CDR3: CASSRAMGLQNTEAFF

V: TRBV19
J: TRBJ2-5
D: TRBD1
size: NA
DNA: TGTGCCAGTAGTCCAGGCAGGGGGGAGACCCAGTACTTC
CDR3: CASSPGRGETQYF

V: TRBV24-1
J: TRBJ2-3
D: TRBD1
size: NA
DNA: TGTGCCACCAGTGATTTCAGGGGGCCCACAGATACGCAGTATTTT
CDR3: CATSDFRGPTDTQYF

V: TRBV7-9
J: TRBJ2-7
D: TRBD1
size: NA
DNA: TGTGCCAGCAGCTCCACCCGCCGGGACAGGCACTACGAGCAGTACTTC
CDR3: CASSSTRRDRHYEQYF

V: TRBV27
J: TRBJ2-1
D: TRBD2
size: NA
DNA: TGTGCCAGCAGGGGTAGCGGGACCAAAAACAATGAGCAGTTCTTC
CDR3: CASRGSGTKNNEQFF

V: TRBV10-1
J: TRBJ2-5
D: TRBD2
size: NA
DNA: TGCGCCAGCAGTGAATCCGGGACTAGCGGTTTTCAAGAGACCCAGTACTTC
CDR3: CASSESGTSGFQETQYF

V: TRBV7-9
J: TRBJ2-1
D: TRBD1
size: NA
DNA: TGTGCCAGCAGCTTAGAGGGACAGAACTACAATGAGCAGTTCTTC
CDR3: CASSLEGQNYNEQFF

V: TRBV18
J: TRBJ2-1
D: NA
size: NA
DNA: TGTGCCAGCTCACCGAATAAAAGCGGGGAGCAGTTCTTC
CDR3: CASSPNKSGEQFF

V: TRBV2
J: TRBJ2-1
D: TRBD2
size: NA
DNA: TGTGCCAGCAAGAGACTAGCGTCTGAGCAGTTCTTC
CDR3: CASKRLASEQFF

V: TRBV7-2
J: TRBJ2-7
D: NA
size: NA
DNA: TGTGCCAGCAGCTTAGTAGCGCCCTCCTACGAGCAGTACTTC
CDR3: CASSLVAPSYEQYF

V: TRBV5-1
J: TRBJ1-1
D: TRBD1
size: NA
DNA: TGCGCCAGCAGCACCAGGGGGGACCATACTGAAGCTTTCTTT
CDR3: CASSTRGDHTEAFF

V: TRBV6-5
J: TRBJ2-5
D: TRBD2
size: NA
DNA: TGTGCCGTGACTAGCGGCTCCGGGGAGACCCAGTACTTC
CDR3: CAVTSGSGETQYF

V: TRBV2
J: TRBJ2-5
D: TRBD2
size: NA
DNA: TGTGCCAGCAGGAAAACTAGCGGGAACCAAGAGACCCAGTACTTC
CDR3: CASRKTSGNQETQYF

V: TRBV19
J: TRBJ2-1
D: NA
size: NA
DNA: TGTGCCACTTTAAAGGCAGGAGGGAACAATGAGCAGTTCTTC
CDR3: CATLKAGGNNEQFF

V: TRBV28
J: TRBJ1-1
D: NA
size: NA
DNA: TGTGCCAGCAGTCCCCTCGGAGAGATGAACACTGAAGCTTTCTTT
CDR3: CASSPLGEMNTEAFF

V: TRBV6-4
J: TRBJ1-1
D: TRBD1
size: NA
DNA: TGTGCCAGCAGCCGGGACAGGGGCGATGAAGCTTTCTTT
CDR3: CASSRDRGDEAFF

V: TRBV2
J: TRBJ1-5
D: NA
size: few
DNA: TGTGCCAGCAACGATGCAGGACAGCCCCAGCATTTT
CDR3: CASNDAGQPQHF

V: TRBV2
J: TRBJ2-4
D: NA
size: NA
DNA: TGTGCCAGCAGCGCACTCTTAGCGGTAGCCAAAAACATTCAGTACTTC
CDR3: CASSALLAVAKNIQYF

V: TRBV29-1
J: TRBJ1-5
D: NA
size: few
DNA: TGCAGCGTTGGAGCCCGAGATCAGCCCCAGCATTTT
CDR3: CSVGARDQPQHF

V: TRBV6-5
J: TRBJ2-7
D: NA
size: NA
DNA: TGTGCCAGCAGTTCGGGATATGGCGGGTCGGGCGAGCAGTACTTC
CDR3: CASSSGYGGSGEQYF

V: TRBV9
J: TRBJ2-1
D: TRBD1
size: NA
DNA: TGTGCCAGCAGCGTAGCTTTCGGCGGGACAGGGCAGAATGAGCAGTTCTTC
CDR3: CASSVAFGGTGQNEQFF